A single sample gave rise to the 16 T cell receptor beta chains below, sequenced in a study of OX40 agonist ivuxolimab in advanced cancers. The library relied on the immunoSEQ multiplex PCR assay. The clones in this table, taken by TCRdb from immuneACCESS, are in-frame only. Not every clone is retained; where verified, under half of the shortfall comes from an unresolved V gene, and the cause of the rest is unknown. This sample is represented by approximately 44,000 clones; around 90% of them were singletons. Around 31% of the sample goes to the ten largest clones. This specimen consisted of CD4+ or CD8+ T cells sorted from blood, obtained in a trial of the OX40 agonist ivuxolimab. Receptor source: an adult with an advanced solid tumor such as melanoma, head and neck, liver or kidney cancer.

The V call is TRBV5-1, the J call TRBJ2-3; D gene uncertain. CDR3 length: 15 residues. Germline V lookup: CDR1 SGHRS, CDR2 YFSETQ. Between the trimmed V and J ends, which lost 0 bases and 1 base, there was a span of 9 bases. The CDR3 nucleotides read TGCGCCAGCAGCTTGGTACCTGGAGGCACAGATACGCAGTATTTT. The encoded protein is CASSLVPGGTDTQYF.

This clone was seen a single time. The chain joins TRBV7-9 to TRBJ1-2; D perhaps matches TRBD1 (6 bases). The V end was cut by 2 bases, the J end by 4 bases, with 17 bases between. Looked up from germline, CDR1 is SEHNR and CDR2 is FQNEAQ (reference sequence). The CDR3 has 16 amino acids. CDR3 amino acids: CASSLYKRGDVYGYTF. CDR3 DNA: TGTGCCAGCAGCTTATATAAAAGGGGGGATGTCTATGGCTACACCTTC. The complete variable domain, with remaining parts taken from reference TRBV7-9 and TRBJ1-2, reads DTGVSQNPRHKITKRGQNVTFRCDPISEHNRLYWYRQTLGQGPEFLTYFQNEAQLEKSRLLSDRFSAERPKGSFSTLEIQRTEQGDSAMYLCASSLYKRGDVYGYTFGSGTRLTVV.

The V call is TRBV5-1, the J call TRBJ1-4, with TRBD1 as a possible D gene (5 bases). There are 15 residues in the CDR3. The germline V gene has CDR1 SGHRS and CDR2 YFSETQ. V lost 4 bases to trimming and J lost 2 bases, with 12 bases between them. The CDR3 DNA follows: TGCGCCAGCAGCCCGGGGACTATGACTAATGAAAAACTGTTTTTT. Its translation: CASSPGTMTNEKLFF.

The chain has TRBV5-8 and TRBJ1-2; 10 bases agree with TRBD1. Germline CDR1 SGHTS, CDR2 YDEGEE. Trimming took 3 bases from V and 4 from J; bases not matched to a gene: 6. There are 15 residues in the CDR3. CDR3 amino acids: CASSSPGQGIYGYTF. In nucleotides, the CDR3 is TGTGCCAGCAGCTCACCGGGACAGGGGATCTATGGCTACACCTTC.

This clone occurred a few times. This chain uses TRBV5-4 with TRBJ2-7, with 9 bases identical to TRBD1. The ends lost 4 bases at V and 7 bases at J; junction bases unmatched: 9. Per germline, CDR1 SGHNT and CDR2 YYREEE (reference sequence). This CDR3 comprises 14 residues. CDR3 nucleotides: TGTGCCAGCAGCGCACAGGGGGCGCAGCGTGAGCAGTACTTC. Translation: CASSAQGAQREQYF.

The sample holds a few counts of this clone. The rearrangement joins TRBV7-8 to TRBJ2-5; 14 bases agree with TRBD2. The CDR3 spans 18 residues. Trimming cost V 2 bases and J 7 bases; bases outside gene matches: 12. Germline V gives CDR1 SGHVS, CDR2 FQNEAQ. CDR3 residues: CASSLNSGTSGSVGTQYF. The CDR3 nucleotides read TGTGCCAGCAGCTTAAATTCCGGGACTAGCGGGAGTGTGGGGACCCAGTACTTC.

This rearrangement joins TRBV27 to TRBJ2-1; 13 nucleotides align to TRBD2. The germline V gene encodes CDR1 MNHEY and CDR2 SMNVEV (reference sequence). The CDR3 has 14 residues. V lost 5 bases to trimming and J lost 9 bases; unmatched junction nucleotides: 4. CDR3: CASSRGLAGVEQFF. In DNA form, the CDR3 reads TGTGCCAGCAGTCGAGGACTAGCGGGAGTTGAGCAGTTCTTC.

The CDR3 sequence: CASSLSLGLDTEAFF. As DNA, the CDR3 is TGCGCCAGCAGCTTGTCCCTAGGGTTGGACACTGAAGCTTTCTTT. The chain recombines TRBV5-1 with TRBJ1-1; D is ambiguous. The CDR3 is 15 amino acids. Deletions cut 1 base from V and 3 bases from J, with 13 bases between. The germline V gene encodes CDR1 SGHRS and CDR2 YFSETQ.

This clone has just a few counts. DNA of the CDR3: TGTGCCAGCAGCTCCTACAGGGGAACTGAAGCTTTCTTT. This encodes CASSSYRGTEAFF. The chain uses TRBV7-6 and TRBJ1-1, with 7 nucleotides matching TRBD1. There are 13 residues in the CDR3. Germline V gene sequence: CDR1 SGHVS, CDR2 FNYEAQ. J gave up 5 bases and V 4 bases, and 4 bases lay outside the gene matches.

The chain links TRBV6-6 to TRBJ2-5, with TRBD2 matching 8 bases. In germline, CDR1 is MNHNY, CDR2 SVGAGI (reference sequence). With 2 bases clipped from V and 11 bases from J, the junction kept 13 bases outside the gene matches. The CDR3 length is 15 residues. CDR3 loop: CASSYPSRGRREQYF. DNA for the CDR3: TGTGCCAGCAGTTACCCCTCGCGCGGGAGGCGGGAGCAGTACTTC.

The chain couples TRBV27 to TRBJ2-5; the D gene is possibly TRBD1 (5 bases). The V and J ends lost 6 bases and 1 base respectively, with 12 bases between them. Germline CDR1 MNHEY, CDR2 SMNVEV (reference sequence). The CDR3 is made up of 14 amino acids. The CDR3 region is CASSVRGGQETQYF. The CDR3 region has the DNA TGTGCCAGCAGCGTAAGGGGCGGCCAAGAGACCCAGTACTTC.

This chain uses TRBV14 with TRBJ2-1; 16 bases map to TRBD2. The trim removed 2 bases at V and 1 base at J, leaving 11 bases unmatched. The CDR3 covers 21 residues. The germline V gene encodes CDR1 SGHDN and CDR2 FVKESK. As DNA, the CDR3 is TGTGCCAGCAGCCAATCTCCGGGACTAGCGGGAGGGTTGTTATCCTACAATGAGCAGTTCTTC. Its translation is CASSQSPGLAGGLLSYNEQFF.

This clone was detected a few times. The chain uses TRBV19 and TRBJ1-1, with a possible D match to TRBD1 (5 bases). Trimming took 5 bases from V and 2 from J, leaving 9 bases between them. This CDR3 is 13 amino acids long. Germline V gene data show CDR1 as LNHDA and CDR2 as SQIVND (reference sequence). CDR3: CASSLGPNTEAFF. In DNA form, the CDR3 reads TGTGCCAGTAGTTTGGGGCCTAACACTGAAGCTTTCTTT.

The chain combines TRBV29-1 with TRBJ2-7, with D uncertain. Trimming took 7 bases from V and 1 from J, leaving 17 bases between them. The CDR3 spans 14 residues. CDR1 and CDR2 from the germline V gene are SQVTM and ANQGSEA. CDR3: CSAKEPGFSYEQYF. The DNA of the CDR3 is TGCAGCGCAAAAGAACCGGGTTTTTCCTACGAGCAGTACTTC.

J is TRBJ2-2 and V is TRBV27; 9 bases are shared with TRBD2. The CDR3 is 15 amino acids. The germline V gene encodes CDR1 MNHEY and CDR2 SMNVEV (reference sequence). With 3 bases clipped from V and 1 base from J, the junction kept 0 bases outside the gene matches. For the CDR3, the DNA is TGTGCCAGCAGTTTGACTAGCGGGAACACCGGGGAGCTGTTTTTT. Its translation: CASSLTSGNTGELFF.

The chain carries TRBV19 and TRBJ2-1, with D perhaps assigned TRBD1 or TRBD2 (5 bases each). Germline-derived CDR1 and CDR2 are LNHDA and SQIVND (reference sequence). The CDR3 is 17 amino acids. V dropped 1 base and J dropped 2 bases, with 15 bases sitting between them. The CDR3 sequence: CASSIGRDQSPYNEQFF. As DNA, the CDR3 is TGTGCCAGTAGTATAGGCCGGGACCAAAGCCCCTACAATGAGCAGTTCTTC.